The subject of this entry is one TCR beta chain. The antigen is not known. The data were taken from a study of identical twins. Points from the study as a whole: Compared with models, monozygotic twins showed more out-of-frame TCR alpha sharing. There were fewer insertions in abundant cord blood beta clonotypes, but memory repertoires showed no such pattern.

Each CDR3 protein gets one entry after TCRdb re-called the 5' RACE reads with MiXCR. The sample yields 550,000 to 800,000 distinct CDR3 sequences, 7.1% seen once. The germline gives CDR1 SGHDT, CDR2 YYEEEE. Trimming shortened V by 5 bases and J by 1 base, and 12 bases separated the two germline ends. The CDR3 has 14 amino acids. These sequences were also reported in another study, on yellow fever vaccine responses in identical twins.

The sequenced sample consisted of PBMCs. This sequence joins TRBV5-6 and TRBJ2-5, with D tentatively TRBD2 (6 bases). The receptor's source is a woman younger than 35 in good health. The chain's CDR3 is CASSKVSGQETQYF. Here the CDR3 DNA reads TGTGCCAGCAGTAAGGTTAGCGGCCAAGAGACCCAGTACTTC.